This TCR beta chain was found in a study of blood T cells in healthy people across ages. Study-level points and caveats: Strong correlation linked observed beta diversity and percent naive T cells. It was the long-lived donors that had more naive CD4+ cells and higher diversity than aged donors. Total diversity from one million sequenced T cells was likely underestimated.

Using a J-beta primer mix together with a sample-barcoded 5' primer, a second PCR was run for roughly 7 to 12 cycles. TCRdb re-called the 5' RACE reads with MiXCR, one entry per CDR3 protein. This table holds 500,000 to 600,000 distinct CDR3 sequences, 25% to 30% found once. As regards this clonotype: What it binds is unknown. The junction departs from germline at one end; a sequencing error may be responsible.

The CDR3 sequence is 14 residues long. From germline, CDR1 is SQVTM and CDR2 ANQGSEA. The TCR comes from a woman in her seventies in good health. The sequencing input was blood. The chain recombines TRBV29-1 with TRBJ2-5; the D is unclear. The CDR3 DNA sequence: TGCACCGTTGAAGATCCTCTCGGGCAAGAGACCCAGTACTTC. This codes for CTVEDPLGQETQYF.